One sample yielded the 23 T cell receptor beta chains listed below, sequenced in a study of resident and recirculating memory T cells in vitiligo. Generated by immunoSEQ multiplex PCR, the TCRdb table keeps only in-frame clones and is missing some. The sample includes 75,000 to 85,000 clones, about 90% seen only once; the top ten take roughly 5.1%. The sequencing input was blood. All receptors derive from a male donor with vitiligo.

This rearrangement joins TRBV29-1 to TRBJ2-7; 9 positions agree with TRBD2. The CDR3 contains 13 residues. Germline lookup yields CDR1 SQVTM and CDR2 ANQGSEA. The J segment lost 2 bases and the V segment lost 7 bases, leaving 6 bases of the junction unmatched. In nucleotides, the CDR3 is TGCAGCGCCGCGGGGGGGGACACCTACGAGCAGTACTTC. It yields the protein CSAAGGDTYEQYF.

This clone was seen more than once but under ten times. V gene TRBV15 combines with J gene TRBJ1-1; TRBD1 matches at 9 bases. From germline, CDR1 is LNHNV and CDR2 YYDKDF (reference sequence). This CDR3 is 15 amino acids long. After removal of 6 bases from V and 0 bases from J, the junction contained 5 bases not matched to a gene. In nucleotides, the CDR3 is TGTGCCACCAGAAAGGACAGGGGAATGAACACTGAAGCTTTCTTT. This encodes CATRKDRGMNTEAFF.

V usage is TRBV6-5 and J usage is TRBJ1-4, with 9 nucleotides matching TRBD1. There are 13 residues in the CDR3. V gave up 10 bases and J gave up 8 bases; unmatched junction bases: 8. CDR1 and CDR2 (germline): MNHEY, SVGAGI. The CDR3 region is CATRDRVWEKLFF. CDR3 DNA: TGTGCCACCAGGGACAGGGTTTGGGAAAAACTGTTTTTT.

The chain links TRBV6-5 to TRBJ2-5; the match to TRBD2 covers 7 bases. Germline V gene sequence: CDR1 MNHEY, CDR2 SVGAGI. The J segment lost 1 base and the V segment lost 6 bases, leaving 8 bases of the junction unmatched. The CDR3 covers 15 residues. The CDR3 DNA reads as TGTGCCAGCAGCCCCTCCTGGGGGGGCCAAGAGACCCAGTACTTC. Its protein product is CASSPSWGGQETQYF.

As for this clone: At the DNA level, this CDR3 is encoded by other sequences in the same sample as well. The genes are TRBV5-1 and TRBJ2-7, with D hard to call. The germline CDR1 and CDR2 sequences are SGHRS and YFSETQ. The CDR3 has 12 amino acids. The ends were cut back, 0 bases at V and 6 bases at J, with 7 bases in the middle. The CDR3 DNA follows: TGCGCCAGCAGCTTGGGACGAGGCGAGCAGTACTTC. Encoded protein: CASSLGRGEQYF.

The chain uses TRBV10-3 and TRBJ1-2; TRBD1 aligns across 8 bases. Germline CDR1 reads ENHRY; CDR2 reads SYGVKD. V was pared by 6 bases and J by 8 bases, with 8 bases of the junction left unmatched. The CDR3 consists of 13 residues. CDR3 bases: TGTGCCATCAGGACAGGGACAGGTCCGGGCTACACCTTC. It specifies CAIRTGTGPGYTF.

The V gene is TRBV11-2, the J gene TRBJ2-7; no reliable D call. V dropped 5 bases and J dropped 5 bases, with 10 bases sitting between them. Per germline, CDR1 SGHAT and CDR2 FQNNGV. This CDR3 has 12 amino acids. The chain's CDR3 is CASSVGFNEQYF. CDR3 nucleotides: TGTGCCAGCAGCGTCGGGTTCAACGAGCAGTACTTC.

The table lists this clone with a count of one. The CDR3 DNA reads as TGTGCCAGCAGCGACGTGGGGGGACCGGTCGCTGAAGCTTTCTTT. Encoded protein: CASSDVGGPVAEAFF. The gene calls are TRBV28 and TRBJ1-1, with a weak D call TRBD1 (5 bases). Germline-derived CDR1 and CDR2 are MDHEN and SYDVKM. Trimming cost V 6 bases and J 6 bases, with 20 bases left between them. The CDR3 loop spans 15 amino acids.

J is TRBJ2-7 and V is TRBV11-3; 9 bases are shared with TRBD2. With V trimmed by 6 bases and J by 0 bases, 9 bases remained unmatched. Looked up from germline, CDR1 is SGHNT and CDR2 is YENEEA. This CDR3 has 16 amino acids. The CDR3 here is CASRNSGSPSSYEQYF. In DNA, the CDR3 is TGTGCCAGCAGAAATAGCGGGAGCCCAAGCTCCTACGAGCAGTACTTC.

In its sample, this clone was seen once. The rearrangement joins TRBV12-5 to TRBJ1-2, with D unresolved. Deletions cut 5 bases from V and 4 bases from J, with 11 bases between. The CDR3 is 13 residues long. The germline gives CDR1 LGHNT, CDR2 FRNRAP. The CDR3 DNA is TGTGCTAGTGGTCCGAGTGGAGCCTATGGCTACACCTTC. Amino acids: CASGPSGAYGYTF. Based on the CDR3 plus reference TRBV12-5 and TRBJ1-2, the full variable domain is DARVTQTPRHKVTEMGQEVTMRCQPILGHNTVFWYRQTMMQGLELLAYFRNRAPLDDSGMPKDRFSAEMPDATLATLKIQPSEPRDSAVYFCASGPSGAYGYTFGSGTRLTVV.

The gene calls are TRBV6-1 and TRBJ2-7; 7 bases fit TRBD1. Germline trimming cut 5 bases from V and 0 bases from J; bases unmatched to any gene: 4. CDR1 is MNHNS and CDR2 is SASEGT in the germline V gene. The CDR3 consists of 14 residues. CDR3 protein: CASSRTGPSYEQYF. The DNA of the CDR3 is TGTGCCAGCAGTCGGACAGGACCCTCCTACGAGCAGTACTTC.

This clone was seen once. This sequence joins TRBV5-1 and TRBJ1-1; tentatively, D is TRBD1 (5 bases). There are 13 residues in the CDR3. In germline, CDR1 is SGHRS, CDR2 YFSETQ. The germline V and J ends were trimmed by 6 bases and 1 base, with 10 bases remaining between them. For the CDR3, the DNA is TGCGCCAGCACGGGGGTAGGGAACACTGAAGCTTTCTTT. It specifies CASTGVGNTEAFF.

V is TRBV28 and J is TRBJ2-7; 13 nucleotides line up with TRBD2. V lost 4 bases to trimming and J lost 4 bases; unmatched junction nucleotides: 10. The germline V gene has CDR1 MDHEN and CDR2 SYDVKM. This CDR3 comprises 17 residues. The CDR3 sequence: CASSSPSLAGGLYEQYF. CDR3 bases: TGTGCCAGCAGTTCCCCATCACTAGCGGGAGGGTTGTACGAGCAGTACTTC.

The chain links TRBV7-2 to TRBJ1-5, with D possibly TRBD1 on 6 matching bases. Germline V gives CDR1 SGHTA, CDR2 FQGNSA. The CDR3 length is 15 residues. Trimming cost V 1 base and J 4 bases, with 11 bases left between them. For the CDR3, the DNA is TGTGCCAGCAGCTTAGTAACAGGACAGAATCAGCCCCAGCATTTT. It translates to CASSLVTGQNQPQHF. The full variable domain, completed using reference TRBV7-2 and TRBJ1-5, is GAGVSQSPSNKVTEKGKDVELRCDPISGHTALYWYRQSLGQGLEFLIYFQGNSAPDKSGLPSDRFSAERTGGSVSTLTIQRTQQEDSAVYLCASSLVTGQNQPQHFGDGTRLSIL.

This clone was seen just once. The chain combines TRBV18 with TRBJ2-7; the D gene is possibly TRBD1 (6 bases). Trimming pared 2 bases from V and 5 bases from J, leaving 10 bases between. This CDR3 is built from 13 residues. Germline V CDR1 and CDR2: KGHSH, LQKENI. The CDR3 protein is CASSPNRDHEQYF. The CDR3 DNA sequence: TGTGCCAGCTCACCAAACAGGGATCACGAGCAGTACTTC. The full variable domain, completed using reference TRBV18 and TRBJ2-7, is NAGVMQNPRHLVRRRGQEARLRCSPMKGHSHVYWYRQLPEEGLKFMVYLQKENIIDESGMPKERFSAEFPKEGPSILRIQQVVRGDSAAYFCASSPNRDHEQYFGPGTRLTVT.

The V gene is TRBV10-3, the J gene TRBJ2-5; tentatively, D is TRBD1 (5 bases). From germline, CDR1 is ENHRY and CDR2 SYGVKD. Trimming stripped 2 bases from V and 3 bases from J, with 10 bases between. CDR3 length: 14 residues. The CDR3 sequence: CAISETGNEETQYF. CDR3 coding DNA: TGTGCCATCAGTGAGACAGGTAATGAAGAGACCCAGTACTTC.

The rearrangement uses TRBV2 and TRBJ1-2; TRBD1 is a possible D gene (5 bases). Germline values: CDR1 SNHLY, CDR2 FYNNEI. The CDR3 extends over 14 amino acids. Trimming took off 5 bases at V and 4 bases at J, with 14 bases between the two ends. The DNA for the CDR3 is TGTGCCAGCAGTTCCGTGGGGGGAGTCTATGGCTACACCTTC. Translation: CASSSVGGVYGYTF.

The chain has TRBV6-1 and TRBJ2-1; D possibly corresponds to TRBD1 (5 bases). CDR3 length: 14 amino acids. Germline-derived CDR1 and CDR2 are MNHNS and SASEGT. The V gene lost 11 bases and the J gene lost 3 bases, with 17 bases spanning the gap. CDR3 protein: CALRVTGRYNEQFF. The CDR3 DNA follows: TGTGCCCTCAGGGTCACAGGTCGCTACAATGAGCAGTTCTTC.

The chain is built from TRBV11-2 and TRBJ2-5, with D tentatively TRBD1 (7 bases). The CDR3 has 16 amino acids. V lost 5 bases and J 5 bases, leaving 21 bases between the germline ends. Germline loops: CDR1 SGHAT, CDR2 FQNNGV. In DNA form, the CDR3 reads TGTGCCAGCAGCCCTTACACGGGAGCAGGGGGGGAGACCCAGTACTTC. Translated: CASSPYTGAGGETQYF.

This chain connects TRBV6-5 to TRBJ2-2; 8 positions agree with TRBD1. The germline gives CDR1 MNHEY, CDR2 SVGAGI. V lost 6 bases to trimming and J lost 0 bases; unmatched junction nucleotides: 3. The CDR3 runs 15 residues. CDR3 sequence reads: CASRLGQANTGELFF. The CDR3 DNA reads TGTGCCAGCAGGCTGGGACAGGCGAACACCGGGGAGCTGTTTTTT.

This clone was counted a single time. The V and J genes are TRBV27 and TRBJ2-5; D ambiguous. V was cut by 3 bases and J by 0 bases, with 8 bases left in between. CDR3 length: 14 residues. Germline V gene lookup returns CDR1 MNHEY and CDR2 SMNVEV (reference sequence). Here the CDR3 DNA reads TGTGCCAGCAGTTTGGCGGCGTACCAAGAGACCCAGTACTTC. It is translated as CASSLAAYQETQYF.

V gene TRBV11-3 combines with J gene TRBJ2-6; D remains unclear. The CDR3 sequence is 15 residues long. Per germline, CDR1 SGHNT and CDR2 YENEEA. Trimming removed 0 bases from V and 3 bases from J, with 6 bases in between. The CDR3 DNA sequence: TGTGCCAGCAGCTTAGATCAGGTTGGGGCCAACGTCCTGACTTTC. It specifies CASSLDQVGANVLTF.

The chain has TRBV5-1 and TRBJ2-7; possible D gene TRBD1, 5 bases. The length of the CDR3 is 14 residues. Germline lookup yields CDR1 SGHRS and CDR2 YFSETQ. V lost 4 bases to trimming and J lost 0 bases, with 11 bases between them. The CDR3 is CASSQTVSSYEQYF. The DNA for the CDR3 is TGCGCCAGCAGCCAGACAGTTAGCTCCTACGAGCAGTACTTC.